This T cell receptor beta chain was sequenced in a study of blood T cell repertoires in COVID-19 (dated by TCRdb to the early 2020s). Study-wide context: Samples from collaborators originated in the United States, Italy and Spain and spanned both the acute and convalescent phases of COVID-19. The prospective study material was composed of cDNA or gDNA derived from T cells, B-cell-depleted T cells, or PBMCs. Subjects who had been exposed to COVID-19, were actively infected with it, or had recovered from it provided the deeply sampled blood TCRbeta repertoires that made up the dataset. A freely available public database, intended as a resource for researchers studying the immune response to SARS-CoV-2, is where the repertoires were released. The samples were drawn from the first 160 participants of the ongoing ImmuneRACE study and from 1,254 subjects provided by 6 global collaborators. Sample metadata almost always included a de-identified subject ID, COVID-19 status, age in years and sex. Where available, HLA class I and class II types were obtained from metadata supplied by the sample provider rather than from assay-based typing. What the research found in general, with its limitations: The amount of clinical and demographic metadata varied by source and participant and was provided uncurated.

With regard to this clone: No cognate antigen has been identified for it. No base quality values were provided; no much bigger clone lies one nucleotide off.

TCRbeta CDR3 regions were amplified from genomic DNA using the immunoSEQ Assay, a bias-controlled multiplex PCR. In the original analysis: The number of nucleated cells in each sample was estimated by amplification of reference gene primers within the assay. Sequence reads were collapsed and filtered to measure the absolute abundance of every unique TCRbeta CDR3 rearrangement. Productive Simpson clonality was computed per sample as the square root of Simpson's diversity index over productive rearrangements. TCRdb limited this immuneACCESS table to in-frame rearrangements with V and J called. A share of clones is missing; checked studies link under half to unresolved V genes, and the rest is unexplained. The V and J calls and the clone size are those of that table, but D and trimming were determined from the DNA. A total of roughly 280,000 clones appear in this sample, around 84% of them only once. The ten largest clones capture 4% to 5% of the sample.

For CDR1 and CDR2, the germline V gene lists LGHNA and YSLEER. The cysteine opens and the phenylalanine closes a CDR3 of 14 amino acids. Only the CDR3 DNA stays, 42 bases, in frame from base 1. Relative to germline, V is 0 bases shorter and J is 6 bases shorter, with 9 bases between their ends. Whole blood was collected in K2EDTA tubes by collaborating institutions according to the institutions' own protocols. For TCRbeta analysis, collaborator samples were shipped as frozen whole blood, as isolated PBMCs, or as DNA extracted from either sample type. The rearrangement combines TRBV4-3 with TRBJ2-1; the D region possibly corresponds to TRBD2 (5 bases align). The receptor was isolated from a man aged 60-69 years with acute or convalescent COVID-19. The specimen sequenced was peripheral blood. The CDR3 has the sequence CASSQDLAGNEQFF. In nucleotides, the sequence is TGCGCCAGCAGCCAAGATTTGGCGGGCAATGAGCAGTTCTTC.